The clone carrying this TCR beta chain was found many times. These data belong to a study of regulatory T cells in long-lasting Graves disease. Indicated time point: persistent/refractory GD, antithyroid drugs over 5 years with positive TRAb. The TCR library used RNA extracted from PBMCs. Arm-PCR with iRepertoire HTBI primers amplified the CDR3 regions for these TCR beta libraries. TCRdb analysed the multiplex PCR reads with MiXCR anew, one entry per CDR3 protein. The sample carries a few hundred thousand distinct CDR3 sequences, approximately 25% recorded once. Trimming took off 5 bases at V and 6 bases at J, with 17 bases between the two ends. The CDR3 length is 14 residues. Germline CDR1 is MDHEN and CDR2 is SYDVKM.

The source material was peripheral blood mononuclear cells (PBMCs), sampled when the disease was refractory, from a patient treated with antithyroid drugs. V and J are TRBV28 and TRBJ2-7, with D perhaps TRBD1 (6 bases). The TCR originated in a woman aged 40-49 years with Graves disease. The CDR3 loop is CASSPSPRGREQYF. Written as DNA, the CDR3 is TGTGCCAGCAGTCCATCCCCCAGGGGCCGCGAGCAGTACTTC.